This entry features one T cell receptor (delta chain) sequence. The antigen is undetermined. A single base is all that separates this from a far larger clone, so a read error is likely. At the DNA level, this CDR3 is encoded by other sequences in the same sample as well. PBMCs from patients and controls supplied the genomic DNA for sequencing. These data belong to a study of gamma delta lymphoproliferative disorders and STAT genes. On the study more broadly: Each gamma-chain library started from at least 50 ng of genomic DNA, using the LymphoTrack Dx TCRG Assay. For the delta chain, EuroClonality-NGS standard procedure was applied.

TCRdb processed the multiplex PCR reads again with the CATT caller. The table includes around 3,700 delta-chain clones, over 0.95% detected once. Study-level points and caveats: Delta repertoires did not separate groups, but patient gamma repertoires clustered apart.

CDR3 length: 19 amino acids. The germline CDR1 and CDR2 sequences are GEAIGNYY and EKD. Material: blood. The chain couples TRDV2 to TRDJ1, with 7 bases fitting TRDD3. The receptor comes from a human donor in good health. This CDR3 is CACDTVGGRTGERPNKLIF. For the CDR3, the DNA is TGCGCCTGTGACACCGTGGGGGGACGTACTGGGGAGCGCCCTAATAAACTCATCTTT.